The 19 T cell receptor beta chains in this list originate from one sample, sequenced in a study of blood T cell repertoires in COVID-19. Repertoires were generated with immunoSEQ multiplex PCR, while TCRdb's copy carries only in-frame clones and drops some. This repertoire shows tens of thousands of clones, under 80% found once; its top ten account for 20%. The sample taken for sequencing was peripheral blood. The origin of the receptors is a woman older than 75 with active or convalescent COVID-19.

The sample holds a few counts of this clone. The DNA for the CDR3 is TGTGCCAGCGGTTCTTTTACAGGGAGAGATGAAAAACTGTTTTTT. Amino acids: CASGSFTGRDEKLFF. The J gene is TRBJ1-4, the V gene TRBV2; a possible D gene is TRBD1 (6 bases). The CDR3 is 15 residues long. Between the trimmed V and J ends, which lost 8 bases and 6 bases, there was a span of 19 bases. Germline V gene lookup returns CDR1 SNHLY and CDR2 FYNNEI.

V is TRBV28 and J is TRBJ2-7; TRBD1 agrees at 7 bases. Trimming took 7 bases from V and 3 from J; bases not matched to a gene: 18. The CDR3 loop spans 17 amino acids. Germline V lookup: CDR1 MDHEN, CDR2 SYDVKM. The CDR3 coding sequence is TGTGCCAGCAACGACCTCCCTGGACAGGACCCCCTCTACGAGCAGTACTTC. Translated, it gives CASNDLPGQDPLYEQYF.

This clone has more than one count but fewer than ten. This chain joins TRBV28 and TRBJ2-3; 9 bases are shared with TRBD1. This CDR3 spans 16 amino acids. The germline gives CDR1 MDHEN, CDR2 SYDVKM. J gave up 0 bases and V 5 bases, and 6 bases lay outside the gene matches. CDR3 region: CASSNWDRASTDTQYF. CDR3 coding DNA: TGTGCCAGCAGTAATTGGGACAGGGCTAGCACAGATACGCAGTATTTT.

This clone was detected a few times. J is TRBJ1-6 and V is TRBV7-2; TRBD1 is a possible D gene (6 bases). V was trimmed by 2 bases and J by 4 bases, leaving 12 bases between them. This CDR3 is built from 16 residues. Germline values: CDR1 SGHTA, CDR2 FQGNSA. CDR3 DNA sequence: TGTGCCAGCAGCTTACTAGGGGGACGATATAATTCACCCCTCCACTTT. Its protein is CASSLLGGRYNSPLHF.

The chain recombines TRBV27 with TRBJ1-4, with TRBD1 identical over 9 bases. The germline V gene has CDR1 MNHEY and CDR2 SMNVEV (reference sequence). The CDR3 extends over 15 amino acids. The V segment lost 4 bases and the J segment 8 bases; nucleotides outside the gene matches: 8. The CDR3 DNA sequence: TGTGCCAGCAGTTCCTGGGACAGGGTACGAGAAAAACTGTTTTTT. It specifies CASSSWDRVREKLFF. Complete variable domain (other parts from reference TRBV27 and TRBJ1-4): EAQVTQNPRYLITVTGKKLTVTCSQNMNHEYMSWYRQDPGLGLRQIYYSMNVEVTDKGDVPEGYKVSRKEKRNFPLILESPSPNQTSLYFCASSSWDRVREKLFFGSGTQLSVL.

This clone was detected only once. The chain is built from TRBV29-1 and TRBJ1-1, with a weak D call TRBD1 (5 bases). CDR1 SQVTM and CDR2 ANQGSEA come from the germline V gene. This CDR3 contains 13 residues. The V end was cut by 4 bases, the J end by 4 bases, with 13 bases between. CDR3 sequence: CSVGGDGGTEAFF. CDR3 coding DNA: TGCAGCGTTGGGGGGGACGGGGGCACTGAAGCTTTCTTT.

By share, this clone counts as medium-sized (0.01 to 0.1%). The chain employs TRBV30 and TRBJ2-7; D is ambiguous. The CDR3 runs to 12 residues. The germline V gene encodes CDR1 GTSNPN and CDR2 SVGIG (reference sequence). V was pared by 8 bases and J by 0 bases, with 11 bases between. The CDR3 bases are TGTGCCGGTAGACGGAGCTCCTACGAGCAGTACTTC. Translating gives CAGRRSSYEQYF.

The rearrangement links TRBV9 to TRBJ2-5; D gene uncertain. The germline V gene has CDR1 SGDLS and CDR2 YYNGEE. The CDR3 loop spans 13 amino acids. With 0 bases removed from V and 4 bases from J, the gap between germline ends came to 7 bases. CDR3: CASSVEPPETQYF. In DNA, the CDR3 is TGTGCCAGCAGCGTAGAGCCCCCAGAGACCCAGTACTTC. The entire variable domain, with the rest obtained from reference TRBV9 and TRBJ2-5, is as follows: DSGVTQTPKHLITATGQRVTLRCSPRSGDLSVYWYQQSLDQGLQFLIQYYNGEERAKGNILERFSAQQFPDLHSELNLSSLELGDSALYFCASSVEPPETQYFGPGTRLLVL.

The V and J genes are TRBV3-1 (or the pseudogene TRBV3-2) and TRBJ2-1; 9 nucleotides match TRBD1. CDR3 length equals 15 residues. The V segment lost 0 bases and the J segment 9 bases; nucleotides outside the gene matches: 6. CDR1 is LGHDT, CDR2 YNNKEL, per germline (reference sequence). CDR3 protein: CASSQDGQGWGEQFF. The DNA of the CDR3 is TGTGCCAGCAGCCAAGATGGACAGGGGTGGGGTGAGCAGTTCTTC.

V gene TRBV7-8 combines with J gene TRBJ1-4; possibly TRBD1 for D (6 bases). The ends were cut back, 6 bases at V and 8 bases at J, with 13 bases in the middle. This CDR3 is built from 13 residues. Germline CDR1 SGHVS, CDR2 FQNEAQ. The CDR3 loop reads CASRVRGGEKLFF. In nucleotides, the CDR3 is TGTGCCAGCAGAGTCAGGGGTGGAGAAAAACTGTTTTTT.

The CDR3 nucleotides are TGCAGCGTTGCGGGGATGGAGCACACTGAAGCTTTCTTT. This gives the protein CSVAGMEHTEAFF. V gene TRBV29-1 combines with J gene TRBJ1-1; D call uncertain. Germline V gene lookup returns CDR1 SQVTM and CDR2 ANQGSEA. Trimming left V 4 bases short and J 3 bases short, with 12 bases between. The CDR3 spans 13 residues.

The V and J genes are TRBV19 and TRBJ2-3; 7 bases map to TRBD2. Trimming took 6 bases from V and 2 from J; bases not matched to a gene: 5. The V gene's germline CDR1 is LNHDA and CDR2 SQIVND (reference sequence). The CDR3 is 14 amino acids. The CDR3 nucleotides read TGTGCCAGTAGATGGCGGGGGACCACAGATACGCAGTATTTT. Translation: CASRWRGTTDTQYF.

The genes are TRBV14 and TRBJ1-4; the D gene is possibly TRBD1 (6 bases). The length of the CDR3 is 16 residues. The V gene lost 1 base and the J gene lost 8 bases, with 17 bases spanning the gap. The germline V gene encodes CDR1 SGHDN and CDR2 FVKESK. As DNA, the CDR3 is TGTGCCAGCAGCCAAGTACCGGGGGGCTATAGCGAAAAACTGTTTTTT. Protein product: CASSQVPGGYSEKLFF.

In regard to this clone: One end of the junction fails to match germline, which may point to a read error. J is TRBJ1-2 and V is TRBV7-2, with D perhaps matching TRBD1 (5 bases). The CDR3 totals 14 residues. Looked up from germline, CDR1 is SGHTA and CDR2 is FQGNSA. CDR3 residues: CASSLGAIKYGYTF. The CDR3 DNA reads as TGTGCCAGCAGTTTAGGGGCAATTAAGTATGGCTACACCTTC.

The chain couples TRBV11-3 to TRBJ2-2; 8 bases fit TRBD1. Germline V gene lookup returns CDR1 SGHNT and CDR2 YENEEA. This CDR3 contains 14 residues. V shed 6 bases and J 5 bases; nucleotides not matched to a gene: 5. The CDR3 nucleotides read TGTGCCAGCAGTCAGGGGGCGGGAACCGGGGAGCTGTTTTTT. Translating it yields CASSQGAGTGELFF.

This clone was observed at least ten times. The gene calls are TRBV7-9 and TRBJ2-2; TRBD2 is a possible D gene (7 bases). The CDR3 has 16 amino acids. The V end was cut by 1 base, the J end by 0 bases, with 9 bases between. Germline CDR1 and CDR2: SEHNR and FQNEAQ (reference sequence). The CDR3 DNA reads TGTGCCAGCAGCTTAGGCGGGGGCCCGAACACCGGGGAGCTGTTTTTT. As protein: CASSLGGGPNTGELFF.

The rearrangement joins TRBV5-1 to TRBJ1-1, with D possibly TRBD1 on 5 matching bases. CDR1 is SGHRS, CDR2 YFSETQ, per germline. The CDR3 spans 15 residues. V shed 4 bases and J shed 6 bases, with 19 bases lying between them. The CDR3 nucleotides are TGCGCCAGCAGCCCTTTCACAGGTCTTGCAGCTGAAGCTTTCTTT. It yields the protein CASSPFTGLAAEAFF. Supplemented by reference TRBV5-1 and TRBJ1-1, the full variable domain reads KAGVTQTPRYLIKTRGQQVTLSCSPISGHRSVSWYQQTPGQGLQFLFEYFSETQRNKGNFPGRFSGRQFSNSRSEMNVSTLELGDSALYLCASSPFTGLAAEAFFGQGTRLTVV.

V usage is TRBV7-2 and J usage is TRBJ2-7, with TRBD2 matching 11 bases. The V gene end was trimmed by 0 bases and the J gene end by 1 base; junction bases not matched to a gene: 2. The CDR3 has 16 residues. From germline, CDR1 is SGHTA and CDR2 FQGNSA. This CDR3 reads CASSLAPSGGSYEQYF. The DNA for the CDR3 is TGTGCCAGCAGCTTAGCGCCTAGCGGGGGGTCCTACGAGCAGTACTTC.

The chain combines TRBV30 with TRBJ2-2; the D is unclear. The V gene lost 4 bases and the J gene lost 2 bases, with 5 bases spanning the gap. The CDR3 loop spans 12 amino acids. Germline V gene data show CDR1 as GTSNPN and CDR2 as SVGIG (reference sequence). CDR3 bases: TGTGCCTGGACCCCTAACACCGGGGAGCTGTTTTTT. Its protein is CAWTPNTGELFF.